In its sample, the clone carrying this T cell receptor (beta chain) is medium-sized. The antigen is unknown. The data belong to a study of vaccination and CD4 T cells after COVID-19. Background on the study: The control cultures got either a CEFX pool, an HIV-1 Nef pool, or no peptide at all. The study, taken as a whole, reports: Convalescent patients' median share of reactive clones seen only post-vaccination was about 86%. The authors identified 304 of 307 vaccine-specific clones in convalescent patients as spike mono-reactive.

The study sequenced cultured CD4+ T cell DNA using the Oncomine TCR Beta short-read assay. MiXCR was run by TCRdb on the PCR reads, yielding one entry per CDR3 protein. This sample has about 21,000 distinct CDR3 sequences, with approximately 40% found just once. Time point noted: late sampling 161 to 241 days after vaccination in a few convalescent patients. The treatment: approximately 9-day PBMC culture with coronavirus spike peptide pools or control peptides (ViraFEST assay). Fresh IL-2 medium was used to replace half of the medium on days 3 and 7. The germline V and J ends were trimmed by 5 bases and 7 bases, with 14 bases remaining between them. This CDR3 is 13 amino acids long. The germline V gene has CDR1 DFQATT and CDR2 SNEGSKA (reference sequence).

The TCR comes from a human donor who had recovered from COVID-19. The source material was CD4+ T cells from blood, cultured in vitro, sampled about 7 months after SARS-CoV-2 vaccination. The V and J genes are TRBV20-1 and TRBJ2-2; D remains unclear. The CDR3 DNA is TGCAGTGCTCGATGGGGTAGCAGCGGGGAGCTGTTTTTT. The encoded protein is CSARWGSSGELFF.